The rows below give T cell receptor beta chains drawn from one sample of a study of vaccination and CD4 T cells after COVID-19. Which antigens these TCRs recognize remains unknown. MiXCR was run by TCRdb on the PCR reads, yielding one entry per CDR3 protein. Here the sample spans 20,000 to 25,000 distinct CDR3 sequences, about 30% being singletons. Material: cultured CD4+ T cells from blood. The receptor set was obtained from a human donor with COVID-19. Each CDR3 is given with its conserved first and last residue. Fields, in order: V gene, J gene, clone size, D gene, CDR3 protein, CDR3 DNA. The D gene is left open where the match is weak. Clone sizes are given selectively: once, few, many, or a class where the clone is expanded.

v_gene: TRBV12-3/TRBV12-4; j_gene: TRBJ2-3; abundance: .; d_gene: .; CDR3aa: CASSFGRGGTDTQYF; CDR3nt: TGTGCCAGCAGTTTTGGGAGGGGGGGCACGGATACGCAGTATTTT
v_gene: TRBV30; j_gene: TRBJ1-6; abundance: .; d_gene: .; CDR3aa: CAWRYGNSPLHF; CDR3nt: TGTGCCTGGAGGTACGGGAATTCACCCCTCCACTTT
v_gene: TRBV20-1; j_gene: TRBJ2-2; abundance: .; d_gene: .; CDR3aa: CSAALDFGELFF; CDR3nt: TGCAGTGCCGCGCTGGACTTCGGGGAGCTGTTTTTT
v_gene: TRBV27; j_gene: TRBJ2-7; abundance: few; d_gene: .; CDR3aa: CASSFGPLAGANGYEQYF; CDR3nt: TGTGCCAGCAGTTTCGGACCCTTGGCGGGGGCCAATGGCTACGAGCAGTACTTC
v_gene: TRBV5-1; j_gene: TRBJ2-5; abundance: few; d_gene: .; CDR3aa: CASSPGGTSRETQYF; CDR3nt: TGCGCCAGCAGCCCAGGCGGGACAAGCAGAGAGACCCAGTACTTC
v_gene: TRBV28; j_gene: TRBJ1-5; abundance: few; d_gene: .; CDR3aa: CASSPGGGWQPQHF; CDR3nt: TGTGCCAGCAGTCCCGGGGGAGGATGGCAGCCCCAGCATTTT
v_gene: TRBV12-3/TRBV12-4; j_gene: TRBJ1-1; abundance: few; d_gene: TRBD1; CDR3aa: CASSPTGGGNTEAFF; CDR3nt: TGTGCCAGCAGCCCTACAGGGGGTGGAAACACTGAAGCTTTCTTT
v_gene: TRBV6-1; j_gene: TRBJ1-5; abundance: few; d_gene: TRBD1; CDR3aa: CASSEDRGQPQHF; CDR3nt: TGTGCCAGCAGTGAAGACAGGGGGCAGCCCCAGCATTTT
v_gene: TRBV9; j_gene: TRBJ1-1; abundance: few; d_gene: .; CDR3aa: CASSVLRENTEAFF; CDR3nt: TGTGCCAGCAGCGTATTGAGGGAGAACACTGAAGCTTTCTTT
v_gene: TRBV7-6; j_gene: TRBJ2-7; abundance: .; d_gene: .; CDR3aa: CASSLVPRGSYEQYF; CDR3nt: TGTGCCAGCAGCTTAGTCCCTAGGGGATCCTACGAGCAGTACTTC
v_gene: TRBV19; j_gene: TRBJ1-3; abundance: once; d_gene: .; CDR3aa: CASKKSLSSGNTIYF; CDR3nt: TGTGCCAGTAAAAAGAGTCTAAGCTCTGGAAACACCATATATTTT
v_gene: TRBV6-1; j_gene: TRBJ2-7; abundance: few; d_gene: .; CDR3aa: CASSQPGLVEQYF; CDR3nt: TGTGCCAGCAGTCAGCCGGGACTCGTTGAGCAGTACTTC
v_gene: TRBV6-5; j_gene: TRBJ1-3; abundance: few; d_gene: .; CDR3aa: CASSYSRGPSGNTIYF; CDR3nt: TGTGCCAGCAGTTACTCGAGAGGTCCCTCTGGAAACACCATATATTTT
v_gene: TRBV11-2; j_gene: TRBJ1-3; abundance: .; d_gene: TRBD1; CDR3aa: CASSLSGTGGLNTIYF; CDR3nt: TGTGCCAGCAGCTTAAGCGGGACAGGGGGCCTCAACACCATATATTTT
v_gene: TRBV2; j_gene: TRBJ1-4; abundance: .; d_gene: TRBD1; CDR3aa: CASTKGAANEKLFF; CDR3nt: TGTGCCAGCACAAAGGGGGCGGCTAATGAAAAACTGTTTTTT
v_gene: TRBV20-1; j_gene: TRBJ1-4; abundance: .; d_gene: .; CDR3aa: CSAFDPATNEKLFF; CDR3nt: TGCAGTGCTTTTGACCCAGCAACTAATGAAAAACTGTTTTTT
v_gene: TRBV2; j_gene: TRBJ1-1; abundance: few; d_gene: .; CDR3aa: CASGPGLPTEAFF; CDR3nt: TGTGCCAGCGGCCCTGGCCTACCGACTGAAGCTTTCTTT
v_gene: TRBV18; j_gene: TRBJ1-3; abundance: .; d_gene: .; CDR3aa: CASSPPRGPGGNTIYF; CDR3nt: TGTGCCAGCTCACCACCGCGGGGACCGGGCGGAAACACCATATATTTT
v_gene: TRBV21-1; j_gene: TRBJ2-7; abundance: few; d_gene: .; CDR3aa: CASSREAGRAYEQYF; CDR3nt: TGTGCCAGCAGCCGCGAGGCAGGGAGAGCCTACGAGCAGTACTTC
v_gene: TRBV5-1; j_gene: TRBJ2-5; abundance: once; d_gene: .; CDR3aa: CASSPGRGLRETQYF; CDR3nt: TGCGCCAGCAGCCCCGGCAGGGGATTGAGGGAGACCCAGTACTTC
v_gene: TRBV28; j_gene: TRBJ1-5; abundance: .; d_gene: .; CDR3aa: CASSLLGANNQPQHF; CDR3nt: TGTGCCAGCAGTTTATTAGGGGCTAACAATCAGCCCCAGCATTTT
v_gene: TRBV11-1; j_gene: TRBJ1-6; abundance: few; d_gene: TRBD1; CDR3aa: CASSLAPTGVGSPLHF; CDR3nt: TGTGCCAGCAGCTTAGCGCCGACAGGGGTTGGCTCACCCCTCCACTTT
v_gene: TRBV5-6; j_gene: TRBJ2-1; abundance: few; d_gene: .; CDR3aa: CASSRRDEGFLDEQFF; CDR3nt: TGTGCCAGCAGCCGACGCGATGAGGGCTTCCTAGATGAGCAGTTCTTC
v_gene: TRBV27; j_gene: TRBJ2-2; abundance: .; d_gene: TRBD2; CDR3aa: CASRGLAGAAGELFF; CDR3nt: TGTGCCAGCAGGGGACTAGCGGGGGCCGCCGGGGAGCTGTTTTTT
v_gene: TRBV2; j_gene: TRBJ1-1; abundance: .; d_gene: TRBD1; CDR3aa: CASIWTGNTEAFF; CDR3nt: TGTGCCAGCATTTGGACAGGCAACACTGAAGCTTTCTTT
v_gene: TRBV20-1; j_gene: TRBJ2-3; abundance: few; d_gene: TRBD1; CDR3aa: CSATGGPDTQYF; CDR3nt: TGCAGTGCTACAGGGGGCCCAGATACGCAGTATTTT
v_gene: TRBV4-1; j_gene: TRBJ1-2; abundance: .; d_gene: .; CDR3aa: CASSQASFRAGYTF; CDR3nt: TGCGCCAGCAGCCAAGCTTCCTTTCGGGCTGGCTACACCTTC